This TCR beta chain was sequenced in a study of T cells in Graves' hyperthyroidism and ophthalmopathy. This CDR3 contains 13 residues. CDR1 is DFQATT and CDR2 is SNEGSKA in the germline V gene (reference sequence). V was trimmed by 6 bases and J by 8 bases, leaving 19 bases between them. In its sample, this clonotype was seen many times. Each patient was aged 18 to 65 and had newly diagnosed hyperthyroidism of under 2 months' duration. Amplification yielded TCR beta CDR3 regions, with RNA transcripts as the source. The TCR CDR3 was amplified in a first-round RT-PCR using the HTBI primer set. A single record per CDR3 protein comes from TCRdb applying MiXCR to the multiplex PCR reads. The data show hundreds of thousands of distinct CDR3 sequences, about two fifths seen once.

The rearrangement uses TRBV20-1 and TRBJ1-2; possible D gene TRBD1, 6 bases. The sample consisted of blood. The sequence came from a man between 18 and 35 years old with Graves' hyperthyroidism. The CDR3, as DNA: TGCAGTGCCTCCCGACAGGAAGGTCGAGGCTACACCTTC. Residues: CSASRQEGRGYTF.